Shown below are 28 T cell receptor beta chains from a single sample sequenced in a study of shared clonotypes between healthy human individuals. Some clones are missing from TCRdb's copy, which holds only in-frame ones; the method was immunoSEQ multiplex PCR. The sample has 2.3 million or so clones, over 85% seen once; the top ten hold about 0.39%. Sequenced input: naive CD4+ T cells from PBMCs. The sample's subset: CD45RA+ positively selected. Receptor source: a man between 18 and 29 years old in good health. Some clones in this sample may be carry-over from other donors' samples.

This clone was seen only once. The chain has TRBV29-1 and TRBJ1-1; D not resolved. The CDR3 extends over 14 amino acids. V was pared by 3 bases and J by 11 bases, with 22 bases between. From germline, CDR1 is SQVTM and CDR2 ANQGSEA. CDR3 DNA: TGCAGCGTTGAGTTCGGCAGGCGCCAAATTGTGGCTTTCTTT. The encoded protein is CSVEFGRRQIVAFF.

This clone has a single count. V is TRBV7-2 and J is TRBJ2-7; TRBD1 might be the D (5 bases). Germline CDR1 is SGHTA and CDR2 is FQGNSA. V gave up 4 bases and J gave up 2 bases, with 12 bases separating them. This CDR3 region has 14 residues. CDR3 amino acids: CASSWTDTAYEQYF. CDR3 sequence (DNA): TGTGCCAGCAGCTGGACGGACACCGCCTACGAGCAGTACTTC. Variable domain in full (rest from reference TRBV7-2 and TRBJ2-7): GAGVSQSPSNKVTEKGKDVELRCDPISGHTALYWYRQSLGQGLEFLIYFQGNSAPDKSGLPSDRFSAERTGGSVSTLTIQRTQQEDSAVYLCASSWTDTAYEQYFGPGTRLTVT.

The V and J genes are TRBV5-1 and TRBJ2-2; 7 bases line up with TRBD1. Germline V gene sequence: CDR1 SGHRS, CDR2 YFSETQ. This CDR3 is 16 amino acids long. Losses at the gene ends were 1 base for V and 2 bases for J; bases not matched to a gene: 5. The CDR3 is CASSLLGQTNTGELFF. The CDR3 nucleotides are TGCGCCAGCAGCTTGTTGGGACAGACAAACACCGGGGAGCTGTTTTTT. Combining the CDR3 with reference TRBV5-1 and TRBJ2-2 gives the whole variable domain KAGVTQTPRYLIKTRGQQVTLSCSPISGHRSVSWYQQTPGQGLQFLFEYFSETQRNKGNFPGRFSGRQFSNSRSEMNVSTLELGDSALYLCASSLLGQTNTGELFFGEGSRLTVL.

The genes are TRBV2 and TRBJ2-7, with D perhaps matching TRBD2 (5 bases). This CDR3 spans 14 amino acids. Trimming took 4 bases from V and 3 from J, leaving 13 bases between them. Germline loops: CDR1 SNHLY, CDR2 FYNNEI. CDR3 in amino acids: CASSGGSYFYEQYF. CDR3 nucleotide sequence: TGTGCCAGCAGTGGCGGGTCTTACTTCTACGAGCAGTACTTC.

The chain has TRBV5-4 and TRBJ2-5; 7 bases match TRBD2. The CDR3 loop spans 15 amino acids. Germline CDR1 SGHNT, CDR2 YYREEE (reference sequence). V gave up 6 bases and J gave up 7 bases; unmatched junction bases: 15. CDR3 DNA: TGTGCCAGCAAGACCGGCGGGAGTTCGTGGGGGACCCAGTACTTC. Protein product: CASKTGGSSWGTQYF.

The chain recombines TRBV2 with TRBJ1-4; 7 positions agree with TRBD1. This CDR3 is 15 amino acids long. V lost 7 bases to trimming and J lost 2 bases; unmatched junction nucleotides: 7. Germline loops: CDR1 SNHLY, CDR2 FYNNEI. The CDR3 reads CASTPGGQTNEKLFF. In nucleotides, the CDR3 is TGTGCCAGCACCCCTGGGGGACAGACTAATGAAAAACTGTTTTTT. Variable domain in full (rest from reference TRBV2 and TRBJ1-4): EPEVTQTPSHQVTQMGQEVILRCVPISNHLYFYWYRQILGQKVEFLVSFYNNEISEKSEIFDDQFSVERPDGSNFTLKIRSTKLEDSAMYFCASTPGGQTNEKLFFGSGTQLSVL.

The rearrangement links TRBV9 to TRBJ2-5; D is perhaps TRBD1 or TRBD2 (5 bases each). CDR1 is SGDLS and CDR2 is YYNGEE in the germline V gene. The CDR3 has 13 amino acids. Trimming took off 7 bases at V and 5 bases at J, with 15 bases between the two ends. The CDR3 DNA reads TGTGCCAGCTCCGGGACGGGGAAGGAGACCCAGTACTTC. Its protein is CASSGTGKETQYF.

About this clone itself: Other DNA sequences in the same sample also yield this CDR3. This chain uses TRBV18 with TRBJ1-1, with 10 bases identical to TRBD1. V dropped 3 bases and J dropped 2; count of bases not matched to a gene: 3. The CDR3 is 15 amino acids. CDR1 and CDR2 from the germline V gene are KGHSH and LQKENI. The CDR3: CASSPGQGGNTEAFF. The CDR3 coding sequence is TGTGCCAGCTCACCTGGACAGGGGGGAAACACTGAAGCTTTCTTT.

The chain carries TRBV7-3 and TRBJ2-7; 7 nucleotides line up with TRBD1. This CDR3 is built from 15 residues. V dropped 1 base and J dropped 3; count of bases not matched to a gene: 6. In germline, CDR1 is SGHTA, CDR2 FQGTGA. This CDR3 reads CASSLKGPGGYEQYF. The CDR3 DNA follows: TGTGCCAGCAGCTTAAAGGGCCCAGGGGGCTACGAGCAGTACTTC. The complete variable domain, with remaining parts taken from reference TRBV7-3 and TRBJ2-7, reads GAGVSQTPSNKVTEKGKYVELRCDPISGHTALYWYRQSLGQGPEFLIYFQGTGAADDSGLPNDRFFAVRPEGSVSTLKIQRTERGDSAVYLCASSLKGPGGYEQYFGPGTRLTVT.

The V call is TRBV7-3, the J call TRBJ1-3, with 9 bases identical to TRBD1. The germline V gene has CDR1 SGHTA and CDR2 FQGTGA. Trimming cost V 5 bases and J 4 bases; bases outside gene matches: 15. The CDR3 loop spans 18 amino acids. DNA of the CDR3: TGTGCCAGCAGCCCCTCCGGGACAGGGATGAATAAGGGAAACACCATATATTTT. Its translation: CASSPSGTGMNKGNTIYF.

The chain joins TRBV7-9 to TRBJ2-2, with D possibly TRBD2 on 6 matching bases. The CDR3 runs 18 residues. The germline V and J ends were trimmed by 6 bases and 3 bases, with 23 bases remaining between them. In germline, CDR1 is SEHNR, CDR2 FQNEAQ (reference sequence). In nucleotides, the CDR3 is TGTGCCAGCAGGCCACCCTCAAGGTGGGAGGTCCACACCGGGGAGCTGTTTTTT. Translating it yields CASRPPSRWEVHTGELFF.

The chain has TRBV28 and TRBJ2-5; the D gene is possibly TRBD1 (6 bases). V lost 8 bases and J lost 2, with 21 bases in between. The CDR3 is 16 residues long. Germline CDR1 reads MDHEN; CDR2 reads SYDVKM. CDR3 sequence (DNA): TGTGCCAGCGGCCCAGGGAGCGTGACAGGTCAAGAGACCCAGTACTTC. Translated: CASGPGSVTGQETQYF.

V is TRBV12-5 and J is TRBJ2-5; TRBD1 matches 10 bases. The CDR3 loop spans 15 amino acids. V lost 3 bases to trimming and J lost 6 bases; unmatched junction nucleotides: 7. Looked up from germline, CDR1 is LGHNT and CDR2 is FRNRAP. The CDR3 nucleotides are TGTGCTAGTGGTTTTCCGGACAGGGGGGATAAGACCCAGTACTTC. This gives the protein CASGFPDRGDKTQYF.

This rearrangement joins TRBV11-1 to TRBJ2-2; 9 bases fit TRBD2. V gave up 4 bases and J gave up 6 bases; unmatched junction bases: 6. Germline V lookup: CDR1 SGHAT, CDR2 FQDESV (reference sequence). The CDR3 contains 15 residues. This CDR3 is CASSSSAGGPGELFF. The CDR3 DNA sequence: TGTGCCAGCAGCTCGTCAGCGGGAGGTCCCGGGGAGCTGTTTTTT.

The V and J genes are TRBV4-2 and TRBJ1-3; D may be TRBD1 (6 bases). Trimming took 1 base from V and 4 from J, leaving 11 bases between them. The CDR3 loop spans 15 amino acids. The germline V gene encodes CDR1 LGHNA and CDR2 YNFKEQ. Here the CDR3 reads CASSQGQANGNTIYF. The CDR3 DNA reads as TGTGCCAGCAGCCAAGGACAGGCAAACGGAAACACCATATATTTT.

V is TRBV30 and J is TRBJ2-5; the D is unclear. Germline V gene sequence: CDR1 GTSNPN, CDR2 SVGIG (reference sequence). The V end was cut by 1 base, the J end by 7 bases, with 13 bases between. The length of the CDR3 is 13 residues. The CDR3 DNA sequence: TGTGCCTGGAGTGGGGCCCGGGCCGGGACCCAGTACTTC. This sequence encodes CAWSGARAGTQYF.

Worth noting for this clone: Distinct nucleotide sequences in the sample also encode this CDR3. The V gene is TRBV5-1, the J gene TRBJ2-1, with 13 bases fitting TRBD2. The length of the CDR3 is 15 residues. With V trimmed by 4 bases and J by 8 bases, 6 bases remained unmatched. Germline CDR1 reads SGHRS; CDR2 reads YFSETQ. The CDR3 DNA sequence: TGCGCCAGCAGCCAACTAGCGGGAGGGCCGGATGAGCAGTTCTTC. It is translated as CASSQLAGGPDEQFF.

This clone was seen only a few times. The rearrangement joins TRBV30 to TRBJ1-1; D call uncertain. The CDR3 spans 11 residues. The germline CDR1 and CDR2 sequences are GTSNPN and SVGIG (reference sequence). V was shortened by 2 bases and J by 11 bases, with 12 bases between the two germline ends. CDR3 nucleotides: TGTGCCTGGAGTCCCCAAAGCCCGGCTTTCTTT. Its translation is CAWSPQSPAFF.

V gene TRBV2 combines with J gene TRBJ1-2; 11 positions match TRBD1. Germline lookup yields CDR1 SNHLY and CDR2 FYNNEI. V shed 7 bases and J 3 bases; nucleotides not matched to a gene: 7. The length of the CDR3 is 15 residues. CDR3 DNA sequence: TGTGCCAGCATGAGGCCGGGACAGGGGGACTATGGCTACACCTTC. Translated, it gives CASMRPGQGDYGYTF.

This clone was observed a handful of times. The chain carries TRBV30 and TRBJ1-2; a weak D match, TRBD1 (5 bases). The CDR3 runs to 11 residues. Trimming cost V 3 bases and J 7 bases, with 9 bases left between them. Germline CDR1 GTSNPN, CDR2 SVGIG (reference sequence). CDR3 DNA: TGTGCCTGGAGAGCGGGGGGTGGCTACACCTTC. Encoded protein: CAWRAGGGYTF.

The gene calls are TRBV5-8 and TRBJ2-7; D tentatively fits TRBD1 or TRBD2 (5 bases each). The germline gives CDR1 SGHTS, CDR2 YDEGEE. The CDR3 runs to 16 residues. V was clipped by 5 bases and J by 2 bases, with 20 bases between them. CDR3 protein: CASRQSTGTTTYEQYF. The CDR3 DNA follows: TGTGCCAGCAGGCAAAGCACCGGGACGACCACCTACGAGCAGTACTTC.

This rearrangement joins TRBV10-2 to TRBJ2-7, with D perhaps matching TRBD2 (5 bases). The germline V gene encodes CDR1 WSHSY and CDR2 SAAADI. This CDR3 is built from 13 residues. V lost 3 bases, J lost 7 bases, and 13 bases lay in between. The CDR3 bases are TGCGCCAGCAGTGACCCGAGGGTTTCGGAGCAGTACTTC. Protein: CASSDPRVSEQYF.

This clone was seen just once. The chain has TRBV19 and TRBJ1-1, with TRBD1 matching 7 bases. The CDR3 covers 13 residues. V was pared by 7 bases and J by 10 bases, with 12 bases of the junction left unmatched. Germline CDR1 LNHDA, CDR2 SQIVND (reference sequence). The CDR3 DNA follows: TGTGCCAGTATTTCCACTCACCGGGACAGAGCTTTCTTT. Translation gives CASISTHRDRAFF.

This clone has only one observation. DNA for the CDR3: TGTGCCAGCAGCTCGCCTTGGGACAGATTCAATCAGCCCCAGCATTTT. Translating it yields CASSSPWDRFNQPQHF. This chain links TRBV28 with TRBJ1-5; 7 positions match TRBD1. The CDR3 contains 16 residues. Trimming took 6 bases from V and 3 from J; bases not matched to a gene: 11. Per germline, CDR1 MDHEN and CDR2 SYDVKM.

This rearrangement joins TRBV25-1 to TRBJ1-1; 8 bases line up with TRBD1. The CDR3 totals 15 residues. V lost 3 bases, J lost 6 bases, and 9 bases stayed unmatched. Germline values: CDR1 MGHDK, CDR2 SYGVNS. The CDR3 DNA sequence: TGTGCCAGCAGTGACTTAGTGACAGGGGAGGCTGAAGCTTTCTTT. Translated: CASSDLVTGEAEAFF.

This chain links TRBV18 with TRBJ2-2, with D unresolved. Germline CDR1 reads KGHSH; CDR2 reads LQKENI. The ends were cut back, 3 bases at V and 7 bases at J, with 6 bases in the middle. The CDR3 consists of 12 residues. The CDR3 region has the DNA TGTGCCAGCTCACCCGTAGGCGGGGAGCTGTTTTTT. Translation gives CASSPVGGELFF.

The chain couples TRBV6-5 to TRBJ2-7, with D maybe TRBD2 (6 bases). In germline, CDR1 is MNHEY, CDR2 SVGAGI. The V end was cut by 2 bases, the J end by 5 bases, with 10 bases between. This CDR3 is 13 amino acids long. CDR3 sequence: CASSYQLAHEQYF. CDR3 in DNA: TGTGCCAGCAGTTACCAACTAGCCCACGAGCAGTACTTC.

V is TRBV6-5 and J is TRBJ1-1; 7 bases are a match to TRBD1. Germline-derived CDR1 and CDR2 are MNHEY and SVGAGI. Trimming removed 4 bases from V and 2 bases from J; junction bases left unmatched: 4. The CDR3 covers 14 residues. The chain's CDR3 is CASSFDRANTEAFF. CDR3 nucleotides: TGTGCCAGCAGTTTCGACAGGGCAAACACTGAAGCTTTCTTT.